This T cell receptor beta chain was profiled in a study of cytomegalovirus exposure and HLA in healthy donors. Study-wide background: It was reported in a later analysis that the same platform had been used for the approximately 110 validation repertoires as for the roughly 710 first-cohort repertoires. Study-wide results and limits: It was reportedly the case that the classifier diagnosed cytomegalovirus status with high specificity and sensitivity. The authors listed 180 or so TCR beta chains as cytomegalovirus-associated.

The protocol was immunoSEQ multiplex PCR, while the TCRdb copy is restricted to in-frame clones and leaves out a portion. Of about 90,000 clones listed, approximately 88% are singletons. The table lists this clone with a count of one. Its matching antigen is unknown. This sequence originates from a woman in her late teens or twenties in good health and CMV-seropositive. The specimen was PBMCs.

The CDR3 reads CASSLSGGAGNSPLHF. The CDR3, as DNA: TGTGCCAGCAGTTTATCAGGGGGCGCGGGAAATTCACCCCTCCACTTT. This chain connects TRBV28 to TRBJ1-6; 8 bases line up with TRBD1. With 1 base clipped from V and 7 bases from J, the junction kept 6 bases outside the gene matches. Per the germline V gene, CDR1 is MDHEN and CDR2 is SYDVKM. The CDR3 runs to 16 residues.